What follows are 4 T cell receptor beta chains derived from one specimen sequenced in a study of OX40 agonist ivuxolimab in advanced cancers. Sequenced by immunoSEQ multiplex PCR; TCRdb stores in-frame clones only, minus some. The sample carries roughly 70,000 clones, roughly 80% recorded once. The source material was CD4+ or CD8+ T cells sorted from blood, sampled in a trial of the OX40 agonist ivuxolimab. These receptor sequences come from an adult with an advanced solid tumor such as melanoma, head and neck, liver or kidney cancer.

This clone was recorded once. V gene TRBV18 combines with J gene TRBJ1-4; a possible D gene is TRBD1 (5 bases). The V end lost 3 bases, the J end lost 8 bases, and 13 bases lay between the germline ends. The CDR3 consists of 14 residues. Germline values: CDR1 KGHSH, CDR2 LQKENI. This CDR3 is CASSPQGSEEKLFF. In nucleotides, the CDR3 is TGTGCCAGCTCACCCCAGGGTTCGGAGGAAAAACTGTTTTTT.

The genes are TRBV5-8 and TRBJ2-7; D is perhaps TRBD2 (5 bases). The CDR3 contains 11 residues. The V end was cut by 4 bases, the J end by 6 bases, with 8 bases between. Germline loops: CDR1 SGHTS, CDR2 YDEGEE. The CDR3 sequence is CASSMRVEQYF. DNA of the CDR3: TGTGCCAGCAGCATGAGGGTCGAGCAGTACTTC.

V and J are TRBV9 and TRBJ2-3; TRBD2 aligns across 8 bases. Trimming at V came to 0 bases and at J to 2 bases, leaving 5 bases not matched to a gene. Germline V gives CDR1 SGDLS, CDR2 YYNGEE. There are 16 residues in the CDR3. CDR3 loop: CASSVDGRAHTDTQYF. In nucleotides, the CDR3 is TGTGCCAGCAGCGTAGACGGGAGGGCCCACACAGATACGCAGTATTTT.

The V call is TRBV19, the J call TRBJ1-1, with D tentatively TRBD1 (5 bases). V lost 7 bases and J lost 0, with 12 bases in between. The CDR3 length is 14 residues. Germline V lookup: CDR1 LNHDA, CDR2 SQIVND (reference sequence). The CDR3 DNA follows: TGTGCCAGTAAGGAGGAGGGGATGAACACTGAAGCTTTCTTT. It yields the protein CASKEEGMNTEAFF.